This TCR beta chain was sequenced in a study of vaccination and CD4 T cells after COVID-19. In the study overall: Samples taken post-COVID came a median roughly 100 days after diagnosis, ranging from 35 to 161. Study-level points and caveats: Analysis covered relatively few convalescent patients and lacked any early post-infection timepoints. For SARS-CoV-2-reactive clonotypes, the median went from about 20 to 38, a nonsignificant increase. Only after vaccination were a median 86.3% of convalescents' reactive clones seen.

Germline V gene data show CDR1 as SGHVS and CDR2 as FQNEAQ. V shed 2 bases and J shed 1 base, with 5 bases lying between them. The CDR3 runs 13 residues. Details on this clonotype: Antigen unknown.

Sequencing of the DNA from cultured CD4+ T cells was carried out with the Oncomine TCR Beta short-read assay. In TCRdb, the PCR reads were re-called with MiXCR into one record per CDR3 protein. The table shows some 11,000 distinct CDR3 sequences, with 40% to 60% occurring only once. Treatment specified: approximately nine-day PBMC culture with coronavirus spike peptide pools or control peptides (ViraFEST assay). Specimen: CD4+ T cells from blood, cultured in vitro. The receptor was derived from a human donor who had recovered from COVID-19. The chain has TRBV7-8 and TRBJ1-1, with no clear D. The CDR3 region is CASSLIRNTEAFF. In nucleotides, the CDR3 is TGTGCCAGCAGCTTAATAAGGAACACTGAAGCTTTCTTT.